Listed below are T cell receptor beta chains from one sample, sequenced in a study of cytomegalovirus exposure and HLA in healthy donors. TCRdb keeps only in-frame clones here, not all; method: immunoSEQ multiplex PCR. The data contain around 250,000 clones, 70% to 90% of them singletons. The specimen was PBMCs. The source of these receptors is a woman in her fifties or sixties in good health and CMV-seropositive. Each CDR3 is given with its conserved first and last residue. A D gene is named only where the DNA matches it firmly. Some rows have no size entry. The others give once, few or many, or a class for an expanded clone.

V	J	size	D	DNA	CDR3
TRBV5-1	TRBJ2-7	.	TRBD1	TGCGCCAGCAGCGGTGGACAGGGTGGATTACACGAGCAGTACTTC	CASSGGQGGLHEQYF
TRBV7-3	TRBJ2-2	.	.	TGTGCCAGCAGCTTAGGGTGGGAGAGGACCGGGGAGCTGTTTTTT	CASSLGWERTGELFF
TRBV10-3	TRBJ2-3	once	TRBD2	TGTGCCGCAGGGACTAGCGGGAGCCTTAGCACAGATACGCAGTATTTT	CAAGTSGSLSTDTQYF
TRBV5-1	TRBJ2-2	.	TRBD2	TGCGCCAGCAGCTTGGCCGGAGCGGGAGGGCTCGGGGAGCTGTTTTTT	CASSLAGAGGLGELFF
TRBV5-8	TRBJ2-2	.	TRBD1	TGTGCCAGCAGCCCCCACAGGGGGGAAAAATCCGGGGAGCTGTTTTTT	CASSPHRGEKSGELFF
TRBV28	TRBJ2-7	.	TRBD2	TGTGCCAGCAGTTGGGGGGGGTACGAGCAGTACTTC	CASSWGGYEQYF
TRBV7-3	TRBJ2-3	.	.	TGTGCCAGCAGCTGGGGGCCTAAGTCAGGTACGCAGTATTTT	CASSWGPKSGTQYF
TRBV9	TRBJ2-1	.	TRBD2	TGTGCCAGCAGCGTTAGCGGGAGGGCCAACGATGAGCAGTTCTTC	CASSVSGRANDEQFF
TRBV6-4	TRBJ2-3	.	.	TGTGCCAGCAGTGAAACTAGGACAGATACGCAGTATTTT	CASSETRTDTQYF
TRBV5-1	TRBJ2-2	.	TRBD1	TGCGCCAGCAGCTTGGCCGTGACAGGGACCGGGGAGCTGTTTTTT	CASSLAVTGTGELFF
TRBV10-1	TRBJ2-1	.	.	TGCGCCAGCAGTCACAGTTACAATGAGCAGTTCTTC	CASSHSYNEQFF
TRBV7-9	TRBJ1-1	.	.	TGTGCCAGCAGCTTAGCGCTACAGAGGAACACTGAAGCTTTCTTT	CASSLALQRNTEAFF
TRBV2	TRBJ1-2	.	.	TGTGCCAGCAGTTTAACTGGCGGTTACACCTTC	CASSLTGGYTF
TRBV28	TRBJ2-1	.	TRBD2	TGTGCCAGCAGACCTCTAGCGGGAGGATACAATGAGCAGTTCTTC	CASRPLAGGYNEQFF
TRBV6-5	TRBJ1-1	.	.	TGTGCCAGCAGTTCTATAAGTTCCGGAGGAACTGAAGCTTTCTTT	CASSSISSGGTEAFF